Shown below are 19 T cell receptor beta chains from a single sample sequenced in a study of blood T cell repertoires in COVID-19. The protocol was immunoSEQ multiplex PCR, while the TCRdb copy is restricted to in-frame clones and leaves out a portion. This sample yields about 50,000 clones, of which 65% to 90% are seen a single time; roughly 2.5% belongs to the top ten. Sequencing used peripheral blood. These receptors originate from a woman aged 80 or older with COVID-19, enrolled during active disease.

This rearrangement joins TRBV5-1 to TRBJ1-5; D gene unclear. CDR1 and CDR2 from the germline V gene are SGHRS and YFSETQ. The V and J ends lost 2 bases and 5 bases respectively, with 11 bases between them. The CDR3 is 14 residues long. In nucleotides, the CDR3 is TGCGCCAGCAGCTTTAGAACAGCTGATCAGCCCCAGCATTTT. This translates into CASSFRTADQPQHF.

The rearrangement uses TRBV5-1 and TRBJ2-7; D is possibly TRBD2 (6 bases). Germline V gives CDR1 SGHRS, CDR2 YFSETQ. CDR3 length equals 14 residues. V was cut by 4 bases and J by 3 bases, with 14 bases left in between. The CDR3 region is CASSPSLGGYEQYF. CDR3 in DNA: TGCGCCAGCAGCCCCTCCCTGGGGGGCTACGAGCAGTACTTC.

The CDR3 DNA is TGTGCCAGCTCCTTGATCTCTCAGGAGGGGACCCAGTACTTC. Its protein product is CASSLISQEGTQYF. The chain recombines TRBV18 with TRBJ2-5, with a possible D match to TRBD2 (6 bases). The CDR3 has 14 amino acids. The germline CDR1 and CDR2 sequences are KGHSH and LQKENI. Between the trimmed V and J ends, which lost 6 bases and 7 bases, there was a span of 18 bases.

The V gene is TRBV18, the J gene TRBJ2-3; TRBD2 matches 13 bases. CDR3 length equals 19 residues. Looked up from germline, CDR1 is KGHSH and CDR2 is LQKENI. After removal of 5 bases from V and 0 bases from J, the junction contained 11 bases not matched to a gene. The CDR3 DNA sequence: TGTGCCAGCTCAGCCCGGACTAGCGGGGGACTCTATAGCACAGATACGCAGTATTTT. Translating gives CASSARTSGGLYSTDTQYF. Using reference TRBV18 and TRBJ2-3 for the parts outside the CDR3, the full variable domain is NAGVMQNPRHLVRRRGQEARLRCSPMKGHSHVYWYRQLPEEGLKFMVYLQKENIIDESGMPKERFSAEFPKEGPSILRIQQVVRGDSAAYFCASSARTSGGLYSTDTQYFGPGTRLTVL.

This rearrangement joins TRBV14 to TRBJ2-7; 8 bases match TRBD1. Germline CDR1 SGHDN, CDR2 FVKESK. J gave up 6 bases and V 0 bases, and 16 bases lay outside the gene matches. The CDR3 has 18 residues. This chain's CDR3 is CASSQDPSTGTGTSEQYF. CDR3 sequence (DNA): TGTGCCAGCAGCCAAGACCCCAGCACCGGGACAGGTACTTCCGAGCAGTACTTC.

The rearrangement uses TRBV28 and TRBJ1-1, with 9 bases fitting TRBD1. This CDR3 comprises 15 residues. J was trimmed by 4 bases and V by 5 bases; bases with no gene match: 8. The V gene's germline CDR1 is MDHEN and CDR2 SYDVKM. The CDR3 region is CASSPNRGRSTEAFF. Written as DNA, the CDR3 is TGTGCCAGCAGTCCAAACAGGGGGCGCAGCACTGAAGCTTTCTTT.

The chain employs TRBV30 and TRBJ2-1; TRBD2 might be the D (7 bases). The CDR3 has 17 residues. In germline, CDR1 is GTSNPN, CDR2 SVGIG (reference sequence). Trimming took 0 bases from V and 0 from J, leaving 15 bases between them. The CDR3 spells CAWSVGGGLSSYNEQFF. The CDR3 DNA is TGTGCCTGGAGTGTAGGCGGGGGCCTAAGCTCCTACAATGAGCAGTTCTTC.

The V and J genes are TRBV5-1 and TRBJ2-3; TRBD1 aligns across 8 bases. The J segment lost 0 bases and the V segment lost 0 bases, leaving 12 bases of the junction unmatched. Germline assignment: CDR1 SGHRS and CDR2 YFSETQ. The CDR3 is made up of 19 amino acids. DNA of the CDR3: TGCGCCAGCAGCTTGGCAGGACAGGGCTTTTCCTCTAGCACAGATACGCAGTATTTT. Translated: CASSLAGQGFSSSTDTQYF.

The chain links TRBV5-5 to TRBJ1-2; D perhaps matches TRBD1 (5 bases). The CDR3 is 15 amino acids. V was clipped by 0 bases and J by 8 bases, with 17 bases between them. The germline gives CDR1 SGHKS, CDR2 YYEKEE (reference sequence). The CDR3 sequence: CASSLEQGLYGGYTF. The CDR3 coding sequence is TGTGCCAGCAGCTTGGAGCAGGGACTATATGGCGGCTACACCTTC.

The CDR3 DNA reads as TGTGCCAGCAGCTTACCCGGGACAGCAGGTGGCTACACCTTC. This gives the protein CASSLPGTAGGYTF. This chain uses TRBV7-2 with TRBJ1-2, with TRBD1 identical over 7 bases. J lost 7 bases, V lost 2 bases, and 7 bases had no gene match. The CDR3 has 14 residues. Germline V lookup: CDR1 SGHTA, CDR2 FQGNSA.

The rearrangement uses TRBV7-3 and TRBJ2-7, with 9 bases identical to TRBD1. V was pared by 4 bases and J by 4 bases, with 5 bases of the junction left unmatched. Germline CDR1 and CDR2: SGHTA and FQGTGA. The CDR3 is made up of 14 amino acids. CDR3 bases: TGTGCCAGCAGCTCGGGACAGGGAAGGTACGAGCAGTACTTC. It encodes CASSSGQGRYEQYF. The full variable domain, its missing parts supplied by reference TRBV7-3 and TRBJ2-7, is GAGVSQTPSNKVTEKGKYVELRCDPISGHTALYWYRQSLGQGPEFLIYFQGTGAADDSGLPNDRFFAVRPEGSVSTLKIQRTERGDSAVYLCASSSGQGRYEQYFGPGTRLTVT.

J is TRBJ2-5 and V is TRBV3-1 (or the pseudogene TRBV3-2), with a tentative D call TRBD1 (6 bases). Germline CDR1 reads LGHDT; CDR2 reads YNNKEL (reference sequence). The CDR3 runs 14 residues. With 1 base removed from V and 5 bases from J, the gap between germline ends came to 11 bases. The CDR3 here is CASSQGVGGETQYF. CDR3 in DNA: TGTGCCAGCAGCCAAGGGGTAGGGGGTGAGACCCAGTACTTC.

The J gene is TRBJ1-1, the V gene TRBV7-9; D remains unclear. Trimming cost V 6 bases and J 10 bases, with 15 bases left between them. This CDR3 is 12 amino acids long. Per the germline V gene, CDR1 is SEHNR and CDR2 is FQNEAQ (reference sequence). The DNA of the CDR3 is TGTGCCAGCAGTCTACAGTGGCACGGAGCTTTCTTT. Translated: CASSLQWHGAFF.

This clone is a singleton in its sample. The CDR3 loop reads CASSLGLEKLFF. As DNA, the CDR3 is TGTGCCAGCAGCCTCGGTCTTGAAAAACTGTTTTTT. This chain connects TRBV7-9 to TRBJ1-4; D gene uncertain. V dropped 5 bases and J dropped 7 bases, with 8 bases sitting between them. Germline loops: CDR1 SEHNR, CDR2 FQNEAQ (reference sequence). The CDR3 covers 12 residues. Drawing the rest from reference TRBV7-9 and TRBJ1-4, the complete variable domain is DTGVSQNPRHKITKRGQNVTFRCDPISEHNRLYWYRQTLGQGPEFLTYFQNEAQLEKSRLLSDRFSAERPKGSFSTLEIQRTEQGDSAMYLCASSLGLEKLFFGSGTQLSVL.

Comment on this clone: One end of the junction is discordant with germline, which a read error may explain. The V and J genes are TRBV7-7 and TRBJ2-3; no definite D call. The germline V gene has CDR1 SSHAT and CDR2 FNYEAQ (reference sequence). The CDR3 has 14 amino acids. For the CDR3, the DNA is TGTGCTAGCAGCTTAGTTGCCTACACAGATACGCAGTATTTT. Amino acids: CASSLVAYTDTQYF.

CDR3 residues: CASSLDSGNEKLFF. The CDR3 DNA sequence: TGTGCCAGCAGCTTAGACTCGGGGAATGAAAAACTGTTTTTT. The rearrangement joins TRBV7-2 to TRBJ1-4; D is unresolved. Germline loops: CDR1 SGHTA, CDR2 FQGNSA. With 1 base removed from V and 5 bases from J, the gap between germline ends came to 8 bases. This CDR3 has 14 residues.

The J gene is TRBJ1-2, the V gene TRBV29-1; TRBD1 might be the D (5 bases). CDR1 is SQVTM, CDR2 ANQGSEA, per germline. The CDR3 is 15 amino acids. Trimming removed 3 bases at V and 7 bases at J, with 21 bases between. This chain's CDR3 is CSVELPAGGGGGYTF. The DNA for the CDR3 is TGCAGCGTTGAGCTCCCGGCGGGGGGGGGAGGTGGCTACACCTTC.

This chain connects TRBV5-8 to TRBJ2-7; 10 positions match TRBD2. J lost 3 bases, V lost 0 bases, and 6 bases had no gene match. The CDR3 has 16 amino acids. The germline gives CDR1 SGHTS, CDR2 YDEGEE. This CDR3 reads CASSLGGGLADYEQYF. In nucleotides, the CDR3 is TGTGCCAGCAGCTTGGGGGGCGGACTAGCGGACTACGAGCAGTACTTC.

This sequence joins TRBV29-1 and TRBJ2-7; 10 bases are a match to TRBD2. Losses at the gene ends were 3 bases for V and 0 bases for J; bases not matched to a gene: 5. Germline assignment: CDR1 SQVTM and CDR2 ANQGSEA. The length of the CDR3 is 15 residues. CDR3 sequence reads: CSVDRQREGSYEQYF. The CDR3 DNA follows: TGCAGCGTTGACCGCCAGCGGGAGGGCTCCTACGAGCAGTACTTC.